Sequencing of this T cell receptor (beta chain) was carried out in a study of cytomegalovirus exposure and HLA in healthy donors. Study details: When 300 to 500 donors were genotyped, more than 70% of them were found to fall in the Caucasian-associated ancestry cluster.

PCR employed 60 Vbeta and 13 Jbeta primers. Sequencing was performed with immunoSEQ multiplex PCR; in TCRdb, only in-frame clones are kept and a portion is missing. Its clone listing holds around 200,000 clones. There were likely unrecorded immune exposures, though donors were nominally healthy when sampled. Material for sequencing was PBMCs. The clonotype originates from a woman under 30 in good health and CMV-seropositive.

CDR3 sequence: CASSLASSYNEQFF. Written as DNA, the CDR3 is TGTGCCAGCAGCTTAGCGAGCTCCTACAATGAGCAGTTCTTC. The chain employs TRBV7-9 and TRBJ2-1; unclear D gene. The CDR3 is made up of 14 amino acids. From germline, CDR1 is SEHNR and CDR2 FQNEAQ (reference sequence). V was clipped by 0 bases and J by 0 bases, with 3 bases between them.